This T cell receptor beta chain appears in the sequencing data of a study of T cell responses to AZD1222 COVID-19 vaccine. Overall study: Whether given at about 4 or about 12 weeks, second doses were pooled.

Whole-study findings and limits: Distributed over spike, vaccine-associated CD4 TCRs predominated at 160-218 and 743-854.

Between the trimmed V and J ends, which lost 5 bases and 5 bases, there was a span of 13 bases. The germline gives CDR1 SNHLY, CDR2 FYNNEI. This CDR3 has 15 amino acids. Details on this clone: Its antigen is undetermined.

TCRdb's table, derived via immunoSEQ multiplex PCR, lists solely in-frame clones and lacks some. The sample contains about 30,000 clones, roughly nine tenths of which appear only once. This rearrangement joins TRBV2 to TRBJ1-6; the D is unclear. This receptor was identified in an adult in good health. The starting material was peripheral blood, obtained on day 0 of AZD1222 vaccination. Here the CDR3 DNA reads TGTGCCAGCAGTAGAAACCGGGCCGATAATTCACCCCTCCACTTT. This codes for CASSRNRADNSPLHF.